This note documents a single T cell receptor beta chain sequence. This specimen belongs to a study of blood T cell repertoires in COVID-19. Using immunoSEQ multiplex PCR, the repertoire was profiled, and TCRdb retains in-frame clones only, with some absent. This sample has around 130,000 clones, with roughly 90% found just once. CDR1 is GTSNPN and CDR2 is SVGIG in the germline V gene (reference sequence). The CDR3 length is 13 residues. Deletions cut 4 bases from V and 3 bases from J, with 12 bases between. The sequenced sample consisted of peripheral blood. V gene TRBV30 combines with J gene TRBJ1-1; maybe TRBD1 (5 bases). This clonotype originated in a man between 65 and 85 years old with active COVID-19. This CDR3 is CAWTGRGDTEAFF. Here the CDR3 DNA reads TGTGCCTGGACCGGAAGGGGTGACACTGAAGCTTTCTTT.